This TCR beta chain is drawn from a study of blood T cells in healthy people across ages (dated by TCRdb to about 2015). Notes on the research overall: In model experiments, template switching captured roughly one uniquely barcoded TCR beta cDNA molecule for every two T cells. To track age-related changes in TCR beta repertoire diversity, the study relied on deep sequencing normalized with unique cDNA molecular identifiers. Four age groups were formed from the donors: young (average approximately 15 years), middle-aged (approximately 40), aged (approximately 60) and long-lived (82). The study analyzed two additional independent replicas of 1 million unique cDNA reads from the same blood draw for two donors, one aged 18 to 30 and one aged 80 or older. Donors of different ages were randomly distributed across sequencing lanes to avoid experimental bias. Results the study describes overall, beyond this receptor: Observed TCR beta diversity per million T cells fell roughly linearly with age, and a significant reduction was already apparent by age around 40. Total diversity estimates from one million sequenced T cells were considered lower bounds and underestimates. Bulk unsorted PBMC profiling prevented conclusive comparison of naive and antigen-experienced compartments. Donor CMV infection status was unknown, potentially confounding age-related changes in expanded clonotypes. A strong correlation was found between observed TCR beta diversity and the percentage of naive T cells measured by flow cytometry. Compared with the aged group, more naive CD4+ T cells, fewer expanded clones and increased TCR diversity were shown by the long-lived group, suggesting age selection.

From a lookup of the germline V gene, CDR1 and CDR2 are SGHTA and FQGNSA. The V end gives up 1 base and the J end 6 bases, leaving 6 bases in the junction not matched to a gene. The CDR3 has 14 amino acids, counting the end cysteine and phenylalanine. The kept DNA is CDR3 alone, 42 bases in frame from the first base. This clonotype was detected many times. Its target antigen remains unknown. No much larger clone is present one base from it, and per-base qualities are unavailable. The approximately 39 donors, aged about 6 to 100 years, were systemically healthy Caucasian individuals from Russia. Each donor gave ten milliliters of peripheral blood, collected into EDTA-treated Vacutainer tubes. Ficoll-Paque density-gradient centrifugation was used to isolate PBMCs, with at least 6.5 million per sample. Total RNA, at least 5.5 micrograms per sample, was extracted from PBMCs with Trizol reagent. For every donor, flow cytometry on a PBMC aliquot measured the percentage of naive CD45RAhigh/CD27high T cells.

Library creation used 5' RACE. Sequenced using an Illumina HiSeq 2500. A second PCR of about 7 to 12 cycles was run with a J-beta primer mix and a sample-barcoded 5' primer. Each TCR beta cDNA molecule received a unique molecular identifier from a template-switch 5' adaptor carrying 12 random nucleotides. At least 2.5 million CDR3-containing paired-end reads were obtained from each sample. All of the RNA was converted into first-strand cDNA using the Mint cDNA synthesis kit, with a TRBC-specific oligonucleotide serving as the primer. After uracil-DNA glycosylase treatment, a first 18-cycle PCR used universal primers M1SS and BC2_uni_R on all cDNA. As for the authors' bioinformatics: Each sample was normalized by randomly selecting 1 million high-quality reads, each carrying a distinct molecular identifier. Instead of being binned into consensus sequences, reads that shared molecular identifiers were thrown out. MiTCR, set to a Q25 quality threshold and the strictest error-elimination algorithm, was used for CDR3 identification, clonotype clustering and error correction. A nonparametric unseen species model with Euler transformation was used to estimate a lower bound on total TCR beta diversity. Using fastp trimming at Q25 and MiXCR clonotype assembly, TCRdb reanalyzed the public sequencing data and kept in-frame beta chains. Under each unique CDR3 protein, matching rows form one entry showing the most common genes and DNA. These V and J calls are TCRdb output, not the study's own analysis. Counted in this sample were about 640,000 distinct CDR3 sequences; about 30% of them appeared once. The ten largest clones add up to around a sixth of the sample.

The sequenced material came from blood. The V and J genes are TRBV7-2 and TRBJ2-7; a stretch of 7 junction bases matches TRBD1. The source is a woman older than 75 in good health. The bases are TGTGCCAGCAGCTTAGAAGGGGGCAACGGCGAGCAGTACTTC. Translated, this gives CASSLEGGNGEQYF.